The sequence of this T cell receptor beta chain was determined in a study of human T cells and chemical hapten exposure. This clonotype was counted between two and nine times. TCRdb reprocessed the RACE reads with MiXCR, giving one entry per CDR3 protein. The sample lists a few hundred thousand distinct CDR3 sequences, around 4.8% seen once, with about 2.2% in the top ten. The CDR3 totals 16 residues. Trimming removed 1 base from V and 4 bases from J, with 17 bases in between. The germline V gene encodes CDR1 SQVTM and CDR2 ANQGSEA. Indicated time point: patch test 1, 2 weeks after DPC sensitization. The treatment denotes: therapeutic diphenylcyclopropenone sensitization with weekly scalp DPC.

Sample: whole blood, taken in connection with sensitization to the hapten diphenylcyclopropenone (DPC). The chain uses TRBV29-1 and TRBJ1-5, with a weak D call TRBD1 (5 bases). This receptor was identified in a woman in her 50s with alopecia areata. Some clones in this sample may be carry-over from other donors' samples. CDR3 amino acids: CSVEARQGRLNQPQHF. CDR3 sequence (DNA): TGCAGCGTTGAAGCAAGGCAGGGCAGGCTTAATCAGCCCCAGCATTTT.